The 14 T cell receptor beta chains presented below share a single source sample, sequenced in a study of T cell changes during pregnancy in multiple sclerosis. Some clones are missing from TCRdb's copy, which holds only in-frame ones; the method was immunoSEQ multiplex PCR. The sample has around 80,000 clones, 92% seen once. The specimen was peripheral blood, collected before pregnancy. The receptors come from a female donor with multiple sclerosis, enrolled in a pregnancy study.

The V gene is TRBV30, the J gene TRBJ1-3; D is unclear. Germline V gives CDR1 GTSNPN, CDR2 SVGIG (reference sequence). Trimming removed 2 bases from V and 0 bases from J, with 8 bases in between. This CDR3 has 14 residues. CDR3 amino acids: CAWSYGSSGNTIYF. CDR3 DNA sequence: TGTGCCTGGAGTTACGGGAGCTCTGGAAACACCATATATTTT.

The chain links TRBV6-5 to TRBJ2-1; 8 bases map to TRBD1. The length of the CDR3 is 15 residues. From germline, CDR1 is MNHEY and CDR2 SVGAGI. Trimming cost V 4 bases and J 1 base; bases outside gene matches: 3. The CDR3 spells CASSSGTGSYNEQFF. For the CDR3, the DNA is TGTGCCAGCAGTTCCGGGACAGGTTCCTACAATGAGCAGTTCTTC.

The table lists this clone with a count of one. This rearrangement joins TRBV7-9 to TRBJ1-4; 7 positions match TRBD1. The CDR3 has 18 amino acids. The V gene end was trimmed by 4 bases and the J gene end by 7 bases; junction bases not matched to a gene: 18. Looked up from germline, CDR1 is SEHNR and CDR2 is FQNEAQ (reference sequence). The CDR3 DNA reads TGTGCCAGCAGCTCCCCGACAGGGTCAAGGGCTGAGAGTGAAAAACTGTTTTTT. Translation gives CASSSPTGSRAESEKLFF.

J is TRBJ1-2 and V is TRBV15; a weak D match, TRBD1 (6 bases). CDR1 and CDR2 from the germline V gene are LNHNV and YYDKDF (reference sequence). This CDR3 is 14 amino acids long. Deletions cut 5 bases from V and 8 bases from J, with 18 bases between. The CDR3 loop is CATSPSRGAPGYTF. The CDR3 DNA reads as TGTGCCACCAGCCCAAGTCGGGGGGCGCCGGGCTACACCTTC.

The CDR3 region is CASSPRPSEQYF. In DNA, the CDR3 is TGTGCCAGCAGCCCGAGGCCATCCGAGCAGTACTTC. This chain links TRBV28 with TRBJ2-7; D gene unclear. V gave up 6 bases and J gave up 6 bases, with 12 bases separating them. Germline CDR1 reads MDHEN; CDR2 reads SYDVKM. The CDR3 sequence is 12 residues long.

CDR3 in DNA: TGTGCCAGCATCATACAACCGAGACTAGCGGGAAGCTACGAGCAGTACTTC. Its translation: CASIIQPRLAGSYEQYF. V is TRBV2 and J is TRBJ2-7, with 11 bases that match TRBD2. CDR3 length: 17 amino acids. Germline V gene data show CDR1 as SNHLY and CDR2 as FYNNEI. With V trimmed by 7 bases and J by 3 bases, 14 bases remained unmatched.

The chain employs TRBV19 and TRBJ2-1; D possibly corresponds to TRBD2 (5 bases). Germline assignment: CDR1 LNHDA and CDR2 SQIVND (reference sequence). V was cut by 11 bases and J by 7 bases, with 15 bases left in between. The CDR3 sequence is 12 residues long. In DNA, the CDR3 is TGTGCCCCGGGTAGCGTGGAAAATGAGCAGTTCTTC. Protein sequence: CAPGSVENEQFF.

The chain uses TRBV28 and TRBJ1-4, with D perhaps TRBD1 (5 bases). The ends were cut back, 6 bases at V and 8 bases at J, with 19 bases in the middle. The length of the CDR3 is 15 residues. Per germline, CDR1 MDHEN and CDR2 SYDVKM. Here the CDR3 reads CASSPAGGRAEKLFF. In DNA, the CDR3 is TGTGCCAGCAGCCCTGCGGGAGGCAGGGCGGAAAAACTGTTTTTT.

V usage is TRBV6-5 and J usage is TRBJ2-7; D gene uncertain. Germline CDR1 MNHEY, CDR2 SVGAGI. The CDR3 loop spans 11 amino acids. V lost 3 bases to trimming and J lost 5 bases, with 5 bases between them. CDR3 nucleotides: TGTGCCAGCAGTTATATAAACGAGCAGTACTTC. Its protein product is CASSYINEQYF.

The chain employs TRBV29-1 and TRBJ2-7; 10 bases line up with TRBD1. The CDR3 totals 12 residues. With V trimmed by 3 bases and J by 6 bases, 2 bases remained unmatched. Germline loops: CDR1 SQVTM, CDR2 ANQGSEA. CDR3 sequence: CSVDGDRGEQYF. The CDR3 DNA is TGCAGCGTTGACGGGGACAGGGGCGAGCAGTACTTC.

The chain joins TRBV4-2 to TRBJ2-7; maybe TRBD2 (7 bases). The germline CDR1 and CDR2 sequences are LGHNA and YNFKEQ. V dropped 0 bases and J dropped 0 bases, with 12 bases sitting between them. The CDR3 runs 16 residues. CDR3 bases: TGTGCCAGCAGCCAAGAGGCGGGGGCATACTCCTACGAGCAGTACTTC. This encodes CASSQEAGAYSYEQYF.

The gene calls are TRBV7-3 and TRBJ2-2; 10 positions agree with TRBD2. There are 15 residues in the CDR3. J gave up 6 bases and V 5 bases, and 6 bases lay outside the gene matches. CDR1 is SGHTA and CDR2 is FQGTGA in the germline V gene. The CDR3 here is CASSPAGGPPGELFF. CDR3 nucleotides: TGTGCCAGCAGCCCAGCGGGAGGGCCTCCCGGGGAGCTGTTTTTT.

The chain recombines TRBV5-6 with TRBJ1-1, with TRBD1 as a possible D gene (5 bases). This CDR3 region has 14 residues. The germline CDR1 and CDR2 sequences are SGHDT and YYEEEE. Deletions cut 0 bases from V and 5 bases from J, with 11 bases between. This CDR3 reads CASSLGQSRTEAFF. CDR3 in DNA: TGTGCCAGCAGCTTGGGACAGTCGAGGACTGAAGCTTTCTTT. The variable domain in full, completed from reference TRBV5-6 and TRBJ1-1, reads DAGVTQSPTHLIKTRGQQVTLRCSPKSGHDTVSWYQQALGQGPQFIFQYYEEEERQRGNFPDRFSGHQFPNYSSELNVNALLLGDSALYLCASSLGQSRTEAFFGQGTRLTVV.

The rearrangement uses TRBV18 and TRBJ1-5, with TRBD1 matching over 8 bases. Germline-derived CDR1 and CDR2 are KGHSH and LQKENI. CDR3 length equals 17 residues. Germline trimming cut 1 base from V and 2 bases from J; bases unmatched to any gene: 7. In nucleotides, the CDR3 is TGTGCCAGCTCACCACTCGGACAGGGACTCGGCAATCAGCCCCAGCATTTT. It codes for CASSPLGQGLGNQPQHF. The full variable domain, in which reference TRBV18 and TRBJ1-5 provide the parts outside the CDR3, is NAGVMQNPRHLVRRRGQEARLRCSPMKGHSHVYWYRQLPEEGLKFMVYLQKENIIDESGMPKERFSAEFPKEGPSILRIQQVVRGDSAAYFCASSPLGQGLGNQPQHFGDGTRLSIL.